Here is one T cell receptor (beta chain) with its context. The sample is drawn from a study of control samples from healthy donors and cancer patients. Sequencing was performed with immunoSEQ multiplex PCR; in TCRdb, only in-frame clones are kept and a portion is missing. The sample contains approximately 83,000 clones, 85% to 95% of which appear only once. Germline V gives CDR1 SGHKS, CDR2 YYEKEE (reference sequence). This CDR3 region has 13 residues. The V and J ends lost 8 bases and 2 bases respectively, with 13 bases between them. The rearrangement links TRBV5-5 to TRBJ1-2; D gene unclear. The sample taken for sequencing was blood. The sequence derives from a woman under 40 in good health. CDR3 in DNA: TGTGCCAGTACGTCAGGACTAAACTATGGCTACACCTTC. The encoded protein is CASTSGLNYGYTF.